Presented here are 22 T cell receptor beta chains from one specimen sequenced in a study of molecular identifiers for immune sequencing clone quantification (dated by TCRdb to 2017 to 2018). Libraries were made using PCR. The instrument was an Illumina HiSeq 4000. The raw public reads went through TCRdb reprocessing: fastp at Q25, MiXCR clone calling, in-frame beta chains kept. Rows with a matching CDR3 protein are joined into one entry that keeps the most common DNA and genes. The sample profile shows about 500,000 distinct CDR3 sequences; over 20% of them were found once. The top ten hold around 0.84% of the sample. Source material: naive CD8+ T cells from blood, with Jurkat cell RNA spiked in. The cell subset or site label corresponds to: FACS-sorted CD8+CD4-CCR7+CD45RA+ naive T cells. Source of these receptors: a human donor in good health. Some libraries in this study had Jurkat cell RNA spiked in.

This clonotype showed up just a few times. The chain combines TRBV9 with TRBJ2-7; 11 bases are a match to TRBD2. Germline values: CDR1 SGDLS, CDR2 YYNGEE. Trimming at V came to 3 bases and at J to 3 bases, leaving 5 bases not matched to a gene. The CDR3 is 15 amino acids. The CDR3 DNA reads as TGTGCCAGCAGCGCCTCCGGGACTAGCGGCTACGAGCAGTACTTC. Residues: CASSASGTSGYEQYF.

This clonotype was detected only a few times. The CDR3 DNA reads as TGCAGCGTTGGAGACACGATCTCTGGAAACACCATATATTTT. This codes for CSVGDTISGNTIYF. The gene calls are TRBV29-1 and TRBJ1-3; D unresolved. The V end was cut by 4 bases, the J end by 0 bases, with 10 bases between. CDR1 SQVTM and CDR2 ANQGSEA come from the germline V gene. The CDR3 is 14 residues long.

Turning to this clonotype: A junction end diverges from the germline sequence, so it may reflect a read error. The chain employs TRBV7-2 and TRBJ2-7; either TRBD1 or TRBD2 may fit D (5 bases each). The germline V gene has CDR1 SGHTA and CDR2 FQGNSA. The length of the CDR3 is 13 residues. The CDR3 here is CASSPGTSYGQYF. The CDR3 nucleotides read TGTGCCAGCAGCCCCGGGACCTCCTACGGGCAGTACTTC.

J is TRBJ1-2 and V is TRBV30; D gene ambiguous. Germline V gene data show CDR1 as GTSNPN and CDR2 as SVGIG (reference sequence). This CDR3 is built from 12 residues. Trimming pared 0 bases from V and 5 bases from J, leaving 7 bases between. CDR3 residues: CAWSVSLYGYTF. CDR3 DNA: TGTGCCTGGAGTGTAAGCCTATATGGCTACACCTTC.

This chain connects TRBV4-3 to TRBJ2-7; D perhaps matches TRBD1 (6 bases). Germline CDR1 and CDR2: LGHNA and YSLEER. The CDR3 length is 17 residues. The V and J ends lost 0 bases and 2 bases respectively, with 17 bases between them. The CDR3 nucleotides are TGCGCCAGCAGCCAAGATACTAACAGGGTCCTCCCCTACGAGCAGTACTTC. Residues: CASSQDTNRVLPYEQYF.

This clonotype was picked up many times. The chain joins TRBV7-9 to TRBJ2-5; D is undetermined. This CDR3 region has 13 residues. Germline CDR1 is SEHNR and CDR2 is FQNEAQ (reference sequence). V was cut by 3 bases and J by 0 bases, with 5 bases left in between. CDR3 region: CASSLRYQETQYF. The CDR3, as DNA: TGTGCCAGCAGCTTGAGGTACCAAGAGACCCAGTACTTC.

About this clonotype: This may be a read error: a much more frequent sequence differs by one nucleotide. A read error is likely, as this CDR3 ends without the conserved phenylalanine or tryptophan. The chain employs TRBV20-1 and TRBJ2-7, with 7 bases fitting TRBD2. The CDR3 loop spans 14 amino acids. Trimming removed 6 bases from V and 0 bases from J; junction bases left unmatched: 8. Germline V gene lookup returns CDR1 DFQATT and CDR2 SNEGSKA (reference sequence). The CDR3 bases are TGCAGTGCGACCGGGACTACCAGCTCCTACGAGCAGTACTCC. This encodes CSATGTTSSYEQYS.

With respect to this clonotype: A single base separates this from a much larger clone, so it may be a read error. V and J are TRBV4-3 and TRBJ2-3, with D possibly being TRBD2 (5 bases). The CDR3 runs to 15 residues. V lost 4 bases, J lost 0 bases, and 11 bases lay in between. Germline V gene data show CDR1 as LGHNA and CDR2 as YSLEER. The CDR3 spells CASSRSAVSTDTQYF. The CDR3 DNA sequence: TGCGCCAGCAGCCGATCAGCGGTTAGCACAGATACGCAGTATTTT.

This clonotype was recorded at least ten times. The chain is built from TRBV29-1 and TRBJ2-2, with D possibly being TRBD2 (5 bases). Germline CDR1 SQVTM, CDR2 ANQGSEA. The CDR3 extends over 15 amino acids. Trimming stripped 2 bases from V and 3 bases from J, with 13 bases between. CDR3 sequence: CSVETRTVDTGELFF. Here the CDR3 DNA reads TGCAGCGTTGAAACTAGAACCGTAGACACCGGGGAGCTGTTTTTT.

This clonotype was seen at least ten times. The J gene is TRBJ2-5, the V gene TRBV7-9; D unresolved. V lost 5 bases and J 4 bases, leaving 11 bases between the germline ends. Germline CDR1 reads SEHNR; CDR2 reads FQNEAQ (reference sequence). The CDR3 covers 13 residues. As DNA, the CDR3 is TGTGCCAGCAGCAATCCTTGGGGAGAGACCCAGTACTTC. Its translation is CASSNPWGETQYF. Based on the CDR3 plus reference TRBV7-9 and TRBJ2-5, the full variable domain is DTGVSQNPRHKITKRGQNVTFRCDPISEHNRLYWYRQTLGQGPEFLTYFQNEAQLEKSRLLSDRFSAERPKGSFSTLEIQRTEQGDSAMYLCASSNPWGETQYFGPGTRLLVL.

In this sample, this clonotype turned up a few times. The rearrangement links TRBV10-3 to TRBJ1-3; D is unclear. The V and J ends lost 4 bases and 3 bases respectively, with 7 bases between them. The V gene's germline CDR1 is ENHRY and CDR2 SYGVKD. The CDR3 has 13 amino acids. This CDR3 is CAISAGNGNTIYF. The CDR3 DNA reads TGTGCCATCAGTGCGGGTAATGGAAACACCATATATTTT.

Regarding this clonotype: It may be a read error: a sequence one base away is much more abundant. The V call is TRBV4-1, the J call TRBJ1-1; D gene ambiguous. V dropped 9 bases and J dropped 10 bases, with 15 bases sitting between them. Germline V gene lookup returns CDR1 MGHRA and CDR2 YSYEKL. The CDR3 is 11 amino acids. Here the CDR3 reads CASSGIAGAFF. CDR3 sequence (DNA): TGCGCCAGTTCCGGGATCGCTGGAGCTTTCTTT.

The rearrangement links TRBV7-9 to TRBJ2-7; TRBD2 matches 16 bases. The CDR3 runs 16 residues. V lost 4 bases, J lost 7 bases, and 7 bases stayed unmatched. From germline, CDR1 is SEHNR and CDR2 FQNEAQ (reference sequence). The CDR3 DNA reads TGTGCCAGCAGCTGGGGACTAGCGGGAGGGCCGAGTGAGCAGTACTTC. It yields the protein CASSWGLAGGPSEQYF.

This clonotype has a single count. As the CDR3 is not closed by the conserved phenylalanine or tryptophan, this likely results from a read error. The V call is TRBV6-2 or TRBV6-3, the J call TRBJ1-5; a weak D match, TRBD1 (6 bases). The V gene's germline CDR1 is MNHEY and CDR2 SVGEGT. The V end lost 2 bases, the J end lost 8 bases, and 19 bases lay between the germline ends. This CDR3 contains 16 residues. The CDR3 region is CASSYLPGATIKPQHS. In DNA form, the CDR3 reads TGTGCCAGCAGTTACCTTCCAGGGGCCACGATCAAGCCCCAGCATTCT.

This clonotype has a count of ten or more. V gene TRBV28 combines with J gene TRBJ1-1; no clear D gene. The CDR3 extends over 14 amino acids. Trimming removed 2 bases at V and 7 bases at J, with 14 bases between. Germline V gives CDR1 MDHEN, CDR2 SYDVKM. CDR3 sequence reads: CASSLALREIEAFF. The CDR3 DNA follows: TGTGCCAGCAGTTTAGCCTTGAGGGAAATTGAAGCTTTCTTT.

This clonotype was observed a few times. This chain connects TRBV25-1 to TRBJ1-1; D unresolved. The CDR3 loop spans 13 amino acids. Germline CDR1 reads MGHDK; CDR2 reads SYGVNS. Trimming removed 6 bases from V and 1 base from J, with 9 bases in between. The CDR3 is CASSAPTNTEAFF. In nucleotides, the CDR3 is TGTGCCAGCAGCGCCCCAACGAACACTGAAGCTTTCTTT.

This clonotype was seen a few times. The chain couples TRBV19 to TRBJ2-3; perhaps TRBD1 as D (6 bases). The V end lost 7 bases, the J end lost 4 bases, and 21 bases lay between the germline ends. The CDR3 length is 16 residues. Per the germline V gene, CDR1 is LNHDA and CDR2 is SQIVND (reference sequence). CDR3 loop: CASTPGTFLTPDTQYF. The CDR3 coding sequence is TGTGCCAGTACCCCAGGGACATTTTTAACCCCAGATACGCAGTATTTT.

This clonotype showed up just a few times. The rearrangement joins TRBV10-2 to TRBJ2-2; 7 positions agree with TRBD2. The germline V gene has CDR1 WSHSY and CDR2 SAAADI. V shed 10 bases and J 2 bases; nucleotides not matched to a gene: 13. CDR3 length equals 16 residues. This CDR3 reads CATRLLGGDNTGELFF. CDR3 coding DNA: TGCGCCACCAGGCTCCTGGGGGGGGACAACACCGGGGAGCTGTTTTTT.

This clonotype was seen more than once but under ten times. The chain joins TRBV28 to TRBJ2-1, with D possibly matching TRBD2 (5 bases). Deletions cut 3 bases from V and 3 bases from J, with 15 bases between. Germline V gene lookup returns CDR1 MDHEN and CDR2 SYDVKM. The CDR3 is made up of 16 amino acids. The CDR3 DNA is TGTGCCAGCAGTTTGCCTCAGCGGACCTACTACAATGAGCAGTTCTTC. It encodes CASSLPQRTYYNEQFF.

This clonotype was found many times. The rearrangement joins TRBV29-1 to TRBJ2-1; 8 bases line up with TRBD1. Unmatched junction bases numbered 8, after V lost 7 bases and J lost 9 bases. The germline gives CDR1 SQVTM, CDR2 ANQGSEA. CDR3 length: 12 residues. For the CDR3, the DNA is TGCAGCGAACGGACAGGGCGCGGTGAGCAGTTCTTC. It translates to CSERTGRGEQFF.

This clonotype has only a few counts. The chain recombines TRBV5-6 with TRBJ2-3, with D maybe TRBD2 (5 bases). The CDR3 is 16 residues long. CDR1 and CDR2 from the germline V gene are SGHDT and YYEEEE. The V and J ends lost 0 bases and 6 bases respectively, with 17 bases between them. The CDR3 DNA is TGTGCCAGCAGCTTGGCCTTAGAGGGTGGGTTCGATACGCAGTATTTT. This sequence encodes CASSLALEGGFDTQYF.

Only a few counts were recorded for this clonotype. J is TRBJ2-7 and V is TRBV5-1; 7 nucleotides line up with TRBD1. Trimming at V came to 3 bases and at J to 5 bases, leaving 5 bases not matched to a gene. Germline V gene data show CDR1 as SGHRS and CDR2 as YFSETQ. This CDR3 spans 13 amino acids. CDR3 region: CASSSGTDDEQYF. The CDR3 coding sequence is TGCGCCAGCAGCTCAGGGACAGACGACGAGCAGTACTTC.